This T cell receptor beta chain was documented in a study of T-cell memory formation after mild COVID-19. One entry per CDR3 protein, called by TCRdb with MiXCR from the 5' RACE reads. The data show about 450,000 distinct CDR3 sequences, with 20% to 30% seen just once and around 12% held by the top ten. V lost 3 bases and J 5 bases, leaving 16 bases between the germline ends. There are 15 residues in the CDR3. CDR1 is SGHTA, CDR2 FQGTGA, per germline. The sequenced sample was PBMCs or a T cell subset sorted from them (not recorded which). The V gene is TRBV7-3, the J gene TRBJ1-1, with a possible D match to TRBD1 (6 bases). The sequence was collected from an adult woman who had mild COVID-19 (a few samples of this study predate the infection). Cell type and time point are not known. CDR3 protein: CASSLSTGGGTEAFF. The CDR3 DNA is TGTGCCAGCAGCTTGTCGACAGGCGGGGGGACTGAAGCTTTCTTT.